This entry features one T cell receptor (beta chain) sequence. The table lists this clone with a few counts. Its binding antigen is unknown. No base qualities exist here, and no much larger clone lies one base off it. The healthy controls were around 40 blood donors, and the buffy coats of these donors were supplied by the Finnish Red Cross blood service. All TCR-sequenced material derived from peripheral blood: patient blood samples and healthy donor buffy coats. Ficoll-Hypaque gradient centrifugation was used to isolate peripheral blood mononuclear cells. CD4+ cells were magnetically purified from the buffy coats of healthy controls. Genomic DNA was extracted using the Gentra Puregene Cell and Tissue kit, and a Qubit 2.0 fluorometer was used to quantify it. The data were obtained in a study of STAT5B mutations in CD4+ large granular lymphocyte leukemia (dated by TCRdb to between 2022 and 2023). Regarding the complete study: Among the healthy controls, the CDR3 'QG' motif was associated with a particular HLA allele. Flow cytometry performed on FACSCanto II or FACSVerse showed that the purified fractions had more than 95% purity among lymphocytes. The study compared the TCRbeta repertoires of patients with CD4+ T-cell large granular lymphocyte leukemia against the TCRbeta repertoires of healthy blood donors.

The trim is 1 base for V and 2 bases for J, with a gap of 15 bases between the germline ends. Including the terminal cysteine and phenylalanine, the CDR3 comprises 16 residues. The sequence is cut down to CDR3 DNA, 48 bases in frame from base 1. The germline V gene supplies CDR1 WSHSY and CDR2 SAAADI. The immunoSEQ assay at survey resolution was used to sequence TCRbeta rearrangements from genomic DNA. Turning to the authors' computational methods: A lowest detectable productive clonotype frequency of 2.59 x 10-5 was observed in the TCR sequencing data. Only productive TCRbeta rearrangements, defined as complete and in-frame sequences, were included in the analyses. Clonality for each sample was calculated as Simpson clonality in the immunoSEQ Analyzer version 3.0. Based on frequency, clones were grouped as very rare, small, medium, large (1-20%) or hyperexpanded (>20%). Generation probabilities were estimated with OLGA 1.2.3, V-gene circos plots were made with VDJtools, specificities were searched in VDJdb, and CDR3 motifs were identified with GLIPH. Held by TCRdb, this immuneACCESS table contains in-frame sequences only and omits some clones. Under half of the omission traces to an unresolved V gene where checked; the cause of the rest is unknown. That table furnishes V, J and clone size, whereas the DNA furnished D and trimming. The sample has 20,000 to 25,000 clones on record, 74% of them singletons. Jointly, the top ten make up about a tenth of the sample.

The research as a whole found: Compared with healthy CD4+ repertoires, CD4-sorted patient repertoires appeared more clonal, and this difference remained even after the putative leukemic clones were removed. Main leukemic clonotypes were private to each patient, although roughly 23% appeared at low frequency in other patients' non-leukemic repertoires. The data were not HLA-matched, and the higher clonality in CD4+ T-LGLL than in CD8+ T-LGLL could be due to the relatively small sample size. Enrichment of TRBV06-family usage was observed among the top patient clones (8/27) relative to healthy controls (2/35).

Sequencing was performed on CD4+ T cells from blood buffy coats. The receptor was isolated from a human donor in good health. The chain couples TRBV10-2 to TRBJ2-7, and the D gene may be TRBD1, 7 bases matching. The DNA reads TGCGCCAGCAGTGAGTTCGGGCAGGGGGGAACCTACGAGCAGTACTTC. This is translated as CASSEFGQGGTYEQYF.